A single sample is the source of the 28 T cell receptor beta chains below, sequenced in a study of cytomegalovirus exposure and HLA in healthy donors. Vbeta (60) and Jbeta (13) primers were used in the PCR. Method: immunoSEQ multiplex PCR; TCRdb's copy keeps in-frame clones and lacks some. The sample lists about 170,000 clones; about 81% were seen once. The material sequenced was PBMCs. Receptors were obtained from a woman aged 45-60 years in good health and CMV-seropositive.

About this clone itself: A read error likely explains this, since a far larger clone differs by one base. CDR3 bases: TGTGCCAGCAGCCCCTCCGAGGGGGCGGGGGGCTACACCTTC. This gives the protein CASSPSEGAGGYTF. The chain is built from TRBV4-2 and TRBJ1-2; 7 bases are a match to TRBD1. Germline lookup yields CDR1 LGHNA and CDR2 YNFKEQ. Trimming at V came to 4 bases and at J to 8 bases, leaving 10 bases not matched to a gene. This CDR3 region has 14 residues.

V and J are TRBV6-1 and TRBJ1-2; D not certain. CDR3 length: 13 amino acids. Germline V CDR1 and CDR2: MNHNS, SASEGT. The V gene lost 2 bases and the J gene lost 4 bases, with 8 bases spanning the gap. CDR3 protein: CASSELGSYGYTF. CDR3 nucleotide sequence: TGTGCCAGCAGTGAATTGGGCAGCTATGGCTACACCTTC.

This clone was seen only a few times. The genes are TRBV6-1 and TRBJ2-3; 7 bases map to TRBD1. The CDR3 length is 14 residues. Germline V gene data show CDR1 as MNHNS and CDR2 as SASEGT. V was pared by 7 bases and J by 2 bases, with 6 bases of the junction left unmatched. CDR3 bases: TGTGCCAGCACCGCTACAGGGGTCACAGATACGCAGTATTTT. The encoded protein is CASTATGVTDTQYF.

The CDR3 sequence: CSVDTGQGETQYF. The CDR3 nucleotides read TGCAGCGTTGACACGGGACAGGGAGAGACCCAGTACTTC. The chain carries TRBV29-1 and TRBJ2-5; 9 bases are a match to TRBD1. Trimming removed 3 bases from V and 4 bases from J; junction bases left unmatched: 3. Germline V lookup: CDR1 SQVTM, CDR2 ANQGSEA. CDR3 length: 13 residues.

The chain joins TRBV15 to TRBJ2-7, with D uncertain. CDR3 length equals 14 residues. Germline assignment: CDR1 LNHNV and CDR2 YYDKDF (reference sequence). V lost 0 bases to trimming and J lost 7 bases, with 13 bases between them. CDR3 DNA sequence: TGTGCCACCAGCAGAGATCAGATTCGTTCTGAGCAGTACTTC. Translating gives CATSRDQIRSEQYF.

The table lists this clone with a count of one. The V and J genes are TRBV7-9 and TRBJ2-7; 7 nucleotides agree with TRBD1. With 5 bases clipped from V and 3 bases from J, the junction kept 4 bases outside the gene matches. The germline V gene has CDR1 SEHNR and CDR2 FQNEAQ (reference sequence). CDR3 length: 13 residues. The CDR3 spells CASSPSGGYEQYF. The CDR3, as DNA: TGTGCCAGCAGCCCTTCAGGGGGCTACGAGCAGTACTTC. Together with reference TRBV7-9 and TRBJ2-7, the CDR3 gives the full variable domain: DTGVSQNPRHKITKRGQNVTFRCDPISEHNRLYWYRQTLGQGPEFLTYFQNEAQLEKSRLLSDRFSAERPKGSFSTLEIQRTEQGDSAMYLCASSPSGGYEQYFGPGTRLTVT.

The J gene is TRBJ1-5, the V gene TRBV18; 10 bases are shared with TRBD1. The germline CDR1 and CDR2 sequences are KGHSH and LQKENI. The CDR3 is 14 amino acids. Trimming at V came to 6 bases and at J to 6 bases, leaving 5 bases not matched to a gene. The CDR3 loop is CASSPGTGAQPQHF. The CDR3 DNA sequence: TGTGCCAGCTCCCCCGGGACAGGGGCTCAGCCCCAGCATTTT. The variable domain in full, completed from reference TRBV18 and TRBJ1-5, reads NAGVMQNPRHLVRRRGQEARLRCSPMKGHSHVYWYRQLPEEGLKFMVYLQKENIIDESGMPKERFSAEFPKEGPSILRIQQVVRGDSAAYFCASSPGTGAQPQHFGDGTRLSIL.

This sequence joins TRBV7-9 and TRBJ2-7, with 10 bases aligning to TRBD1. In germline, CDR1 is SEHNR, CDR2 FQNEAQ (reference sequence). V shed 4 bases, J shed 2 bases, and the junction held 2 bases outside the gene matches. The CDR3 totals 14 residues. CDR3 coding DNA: TGTGCCAGCAGCTCGGACAGGGGGGCCTACGAGCAGTACTTC. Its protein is CASSSDRGAYEQYF.

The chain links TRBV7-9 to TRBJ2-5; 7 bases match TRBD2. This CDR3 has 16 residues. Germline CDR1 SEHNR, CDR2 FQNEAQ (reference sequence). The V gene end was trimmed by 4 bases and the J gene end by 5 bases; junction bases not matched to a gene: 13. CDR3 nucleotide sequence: TGTGCCAGCAGCTCCCCTGGGAGGGCCCCGAGCGAGACCCAGTACTTC. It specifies CASSSPGRAPSETQYF. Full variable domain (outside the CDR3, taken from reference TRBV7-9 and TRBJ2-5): DTGVSQNPRHKITKRGQNVTFRCDPISEHNRLYWYRQTLGQGPEFLTYFQNEAQLEKSRLLSDRFSAERPKGSFSTLEIQRTEQGDSAMYLCASSSPGRAPSETQYFGPGTRLLVL.

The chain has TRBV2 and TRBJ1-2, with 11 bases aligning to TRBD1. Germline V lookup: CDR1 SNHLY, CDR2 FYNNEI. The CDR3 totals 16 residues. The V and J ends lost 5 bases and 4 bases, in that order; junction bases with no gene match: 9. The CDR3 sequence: CASSRGRGQGAYGYTF. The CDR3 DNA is TGTGCCAGCAGTCGTGGACGAGGACAGGGGGCCTATGGCTACACCTTC.

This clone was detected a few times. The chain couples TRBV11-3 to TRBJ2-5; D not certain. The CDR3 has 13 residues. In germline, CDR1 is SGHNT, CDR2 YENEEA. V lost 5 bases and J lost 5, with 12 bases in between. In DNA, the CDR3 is TGTGCCAGCAGCCGTACCCTAATGGAGACCCAGTACTTC. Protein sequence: CASSRTLMETQYF. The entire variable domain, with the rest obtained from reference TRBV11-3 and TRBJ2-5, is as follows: EAGVVQSPRYKIIEKKQPVAFWCNPISGHNTLYWYLQNLGQGPELLIRYENEEAVDDSQLPKDRFSAERLKGVDSTLKIQPAELGDSAVYLCASSRTLMETQYFGPGTRLLVL.

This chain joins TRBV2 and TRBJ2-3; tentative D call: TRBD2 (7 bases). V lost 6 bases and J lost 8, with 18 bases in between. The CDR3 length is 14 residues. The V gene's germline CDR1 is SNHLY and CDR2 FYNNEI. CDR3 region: CASRGGAGGVTQYF. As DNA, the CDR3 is TGTGCCAGCAGGGGGGGGGCCGGGGGAGTTACGCAGTATTTT.

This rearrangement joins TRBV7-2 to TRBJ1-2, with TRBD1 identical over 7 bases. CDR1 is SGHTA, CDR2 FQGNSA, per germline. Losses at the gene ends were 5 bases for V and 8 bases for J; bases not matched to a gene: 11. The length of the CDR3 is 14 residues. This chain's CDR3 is CASSKFTGVGGYTF. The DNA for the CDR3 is TGTGCCAGCAGCAAATTTACAGGGGTGGGGGGCTACACCTTC.

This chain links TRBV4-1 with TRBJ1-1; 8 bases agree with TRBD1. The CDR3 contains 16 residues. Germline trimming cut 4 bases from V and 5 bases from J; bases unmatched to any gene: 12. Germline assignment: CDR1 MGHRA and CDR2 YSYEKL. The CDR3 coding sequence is TGCGCCAGCAGCCGCTTAGGACAGGGAAAGAGGACTGAAGCTTTCTTT. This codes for CASSRLGQGKRTEAFF.

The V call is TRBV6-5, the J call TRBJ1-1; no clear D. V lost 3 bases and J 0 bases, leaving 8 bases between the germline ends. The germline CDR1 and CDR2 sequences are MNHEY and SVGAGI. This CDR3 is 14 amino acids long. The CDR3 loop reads CASSYRSMNTEAFF. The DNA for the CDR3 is TGTGCCAGCAGTTATCGGTCCATGAACACTGAAGCTTTCTTT.

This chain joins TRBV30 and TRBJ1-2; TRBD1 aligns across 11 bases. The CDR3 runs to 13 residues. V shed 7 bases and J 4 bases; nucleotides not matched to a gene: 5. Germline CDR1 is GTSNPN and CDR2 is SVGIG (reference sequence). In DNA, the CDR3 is TGTGCCTCCGGGACAGGGGGAAGCTATGGCTACACCTTC. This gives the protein CASGTGGSYGYTF. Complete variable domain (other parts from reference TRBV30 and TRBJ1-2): SQTIHQWPATLVQPVGSPLSLECTVEGTSNPNLYWYRQAAGRGLQLLFYSVGIGQISSEVPQNLSASRPQDRQFILSSKKLLLSDSGFYLCASGTGGSYGYTFGSGTRLTVV.

The CDR3 here is CASSLWGGAGRSYNEQFF. The CDR3 coding sequence is TGTGCCAGCAGCTTGTGGGGGGGAGCGGGGAGGTCCTACAATGAGCAGTTCTTC. V is TRBV7-9 and J is TRBJ2-1, with 7 bases aligning to TRBD2. The V gene end was trimmed by 3 bases and the J gene end by 1 base; junction bases not matched to a gene: 12. CDR1 is SEHNR, CDR2 FQNEAQ, per germline (reference sequence). CDR3 size: 18 residues.

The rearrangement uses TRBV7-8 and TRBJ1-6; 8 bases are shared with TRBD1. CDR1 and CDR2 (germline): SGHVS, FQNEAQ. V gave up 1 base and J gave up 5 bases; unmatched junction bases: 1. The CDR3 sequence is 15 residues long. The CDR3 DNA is TGTGCCAGCAGCTTAGGACAGGGGAATAATTCACCCCTCCACTTT. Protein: CASSLGQGNNSPLHF.

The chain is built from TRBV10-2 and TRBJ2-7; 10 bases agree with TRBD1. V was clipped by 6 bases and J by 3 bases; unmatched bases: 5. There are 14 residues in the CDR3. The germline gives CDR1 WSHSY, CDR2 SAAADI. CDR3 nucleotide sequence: TGCGCCAGCAGAAGACAGGGGGCTATCTACGAGCAGTACTTC. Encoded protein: CASRRQGAIYEQYF.

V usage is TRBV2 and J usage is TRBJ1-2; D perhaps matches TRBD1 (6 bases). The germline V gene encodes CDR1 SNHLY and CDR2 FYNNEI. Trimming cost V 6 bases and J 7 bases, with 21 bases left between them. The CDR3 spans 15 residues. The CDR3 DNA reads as TGTGCCAGCAGCGGAAGCCCAAAACAGGGTGGTGGCTACACCTTC. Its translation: CASSGSPKQGGGYTF. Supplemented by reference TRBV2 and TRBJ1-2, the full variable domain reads EPEVTQTPSHQVTQMGQEVILRCVPISNHLYFYWYRQILGQKVEFLVSFYNNEISEKSEIFDDQFSVERPDGSNFTLKIRSTKLEDSAMYFCASSGSPKQGGGYTFGSGTRLTVV.

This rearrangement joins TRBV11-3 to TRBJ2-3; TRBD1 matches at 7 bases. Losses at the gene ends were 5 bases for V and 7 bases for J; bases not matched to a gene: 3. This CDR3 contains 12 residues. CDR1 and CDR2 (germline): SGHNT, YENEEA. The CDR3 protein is CASSDRANTQYF. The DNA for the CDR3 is TGTGCCAGCAGCGACAGGGCAAATACGCAGTATTTT. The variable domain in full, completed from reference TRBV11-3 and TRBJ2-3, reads EAGVVQSPRYKIIEKKQPVAFWCNPISGHNTLYWYLQNLGQGPELLIRYENEEAVDDSQLPKDRFSAERLKGVDSTLKIQPAELGDSAVYLCASSDRANTQYFGPGTRLTVL.

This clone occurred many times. The CDR3 DNA is TGTGCCAGCAGCTTGGTGGGACAGGATGAAAAACTGTTTTTT. Protein: CASSLVGQDEKLFF. This chain uses TRBV5-5 with TRBJ1-4; 8 nucleotides line up with TRBD1. Germline V gives CDR1 SGHKS, CDR2 YYEKEE (reference sequence). V was pared by 0 bases and J by 6 bases, with 1 base of the junction left unmatched. This CDR3 comprises 14 residues.

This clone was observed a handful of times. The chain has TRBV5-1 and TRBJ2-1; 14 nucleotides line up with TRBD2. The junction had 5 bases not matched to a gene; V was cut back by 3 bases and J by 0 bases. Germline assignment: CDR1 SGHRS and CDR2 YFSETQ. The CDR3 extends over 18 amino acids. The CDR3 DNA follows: TGCGCCAGCAGCTGGACTAGCGGGGGGTTTAGCTCCTACAATGAGCAGTTCTTC. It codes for CASSWTSGGFSSYNEQFF.

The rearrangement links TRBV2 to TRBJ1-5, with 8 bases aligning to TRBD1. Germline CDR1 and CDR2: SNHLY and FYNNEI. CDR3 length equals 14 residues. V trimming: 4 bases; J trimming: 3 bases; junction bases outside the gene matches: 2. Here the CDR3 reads CASSGTGYNQPQHF. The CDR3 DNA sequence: TGTGCCAGCAGTGGGACAGGGTACAATCAGCCCCAGCATTTT.

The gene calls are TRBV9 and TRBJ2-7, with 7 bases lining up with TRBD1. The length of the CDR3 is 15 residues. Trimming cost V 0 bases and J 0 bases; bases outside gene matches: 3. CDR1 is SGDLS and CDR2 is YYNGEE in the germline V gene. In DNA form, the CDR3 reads TGTGCCAGCAGCGTAGGAGGGGACAGCTCCTACGAGCAGTACTTC. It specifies CASSVGGDSSYEQYF.

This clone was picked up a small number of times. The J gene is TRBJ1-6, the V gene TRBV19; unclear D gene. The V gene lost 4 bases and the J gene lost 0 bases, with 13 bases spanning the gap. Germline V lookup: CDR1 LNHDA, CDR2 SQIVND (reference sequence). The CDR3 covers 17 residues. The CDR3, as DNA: TGTGCCAGTAGTACCTCTTATTCCCGCTCCTATAATTCACCCCTCCACTTT. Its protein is CASSTSYSRSYNSPLHF. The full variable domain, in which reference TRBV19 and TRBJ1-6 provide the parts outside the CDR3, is DGGITQSPKYLFRKEGQNVTLSCEQNLNHDAMYWYRQDPGQGLRLIYYSQIVNDFQKGDIAEGYSVSREKKESFPLTVTSAQKNPTAFYLCASSTSYSRSYNSPLHFGNGTRLTVT.

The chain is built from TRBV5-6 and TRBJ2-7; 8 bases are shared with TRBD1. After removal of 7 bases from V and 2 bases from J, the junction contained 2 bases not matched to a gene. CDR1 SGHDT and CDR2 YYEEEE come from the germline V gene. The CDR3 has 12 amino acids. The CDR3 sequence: CASGTGPYEQYF. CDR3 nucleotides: TGTGCCAGCGGGACAGGACCCTACGAGCAGTACTTC.

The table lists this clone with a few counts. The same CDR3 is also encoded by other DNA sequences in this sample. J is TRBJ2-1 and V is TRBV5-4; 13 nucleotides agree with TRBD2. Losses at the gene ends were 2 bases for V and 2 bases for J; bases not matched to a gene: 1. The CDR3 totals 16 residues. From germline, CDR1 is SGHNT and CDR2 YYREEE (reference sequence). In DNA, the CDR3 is TGTGCCAGCAGCTTAGGGACTAGCGGGGCCTACAATGAGCAGTTCTTC. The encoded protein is CASSLGTSGAYNEQFF. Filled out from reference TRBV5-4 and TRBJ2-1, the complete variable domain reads ETGVTQSPTHLIKTRGQQVTLRCSSQSGHNTVSWYQQALGQGPQFIFQYYREEENGRGNFPPRFSGLQFPNYSSELNVNALELDDSALYLCASSLGTSGAYNEQFFGPGTRLTVL.